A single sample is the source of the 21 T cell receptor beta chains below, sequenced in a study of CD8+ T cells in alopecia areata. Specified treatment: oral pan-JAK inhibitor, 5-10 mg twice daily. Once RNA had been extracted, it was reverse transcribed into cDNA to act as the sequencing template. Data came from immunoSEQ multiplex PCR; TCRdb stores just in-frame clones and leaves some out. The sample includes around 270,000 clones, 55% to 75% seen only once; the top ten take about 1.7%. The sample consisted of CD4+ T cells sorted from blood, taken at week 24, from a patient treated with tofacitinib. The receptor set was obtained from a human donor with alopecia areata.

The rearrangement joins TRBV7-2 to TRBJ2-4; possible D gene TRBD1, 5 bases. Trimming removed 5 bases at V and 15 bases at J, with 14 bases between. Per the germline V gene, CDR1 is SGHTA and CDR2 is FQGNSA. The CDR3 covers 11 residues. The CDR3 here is CASSQGTIWYF. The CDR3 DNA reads TGTGCCAGCAGCCAGGGAACCATCTGGTACTTC.

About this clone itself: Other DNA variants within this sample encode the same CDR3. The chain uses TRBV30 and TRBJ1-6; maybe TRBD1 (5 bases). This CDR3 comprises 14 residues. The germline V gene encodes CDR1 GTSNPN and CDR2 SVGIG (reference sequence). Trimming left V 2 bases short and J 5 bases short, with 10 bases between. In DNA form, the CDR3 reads TGTGCCTGGAGTAGTGGCAGGGATAATTCACCCCTCCACTTT. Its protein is CAWSSGRDNSPLHF.

The CDR3 is CSVAWPVGGEKLFF. In nucleotides, the CDR3 is TGCAGCGTTGCCTGGCCCGTAGGAGGCGAAAAACTGTTTTTT. This chain connects TRBV29-1 to TRBJ1-4; the D is unclear. The CDR3 spans 14 residues. CDR1 and CDR2 (germline): SQVTM, ANQGSEA. V was cut by 4 bases and J by 8 bases, with 17 bases left in between.

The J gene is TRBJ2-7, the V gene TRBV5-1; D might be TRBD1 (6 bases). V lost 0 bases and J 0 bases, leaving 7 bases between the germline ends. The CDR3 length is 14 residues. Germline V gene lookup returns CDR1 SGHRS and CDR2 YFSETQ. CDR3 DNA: TGCGCCAGCAGCTTGGAACAGGGCTCCTACGAGCAGTACTTC. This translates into CASSLEQGSYEQYF. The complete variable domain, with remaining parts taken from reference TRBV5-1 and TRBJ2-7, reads KAGVTQTPRYLIKTRGQQVTLSCSPISGHRSVSWYQQTPGQGLQFLFEYFSETQRNKGNFPGRFSGRQFSNSRSEMNVSTLELGDSALYLCASSLEQGSYEQYFGPGTRLTVT.

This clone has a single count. The CDR3 spells CASSAGTGVATEAFF. The CDR3 DNA reads as TGTGCCAGCAGCGCCGGGACAGGGGTGGCCACTGAAGCTTTCTTT. This chain uses TRBV9 with TRBJ1-1; 10 bases are shared with TRBD1. The CDR3 is 15 amino acids. The V and J ends lost 3 bases and 4 bases, in that order; junction bases with no gene match: 6. In germline, CDR1 is SGDLS, CDR2 YYNGEE.

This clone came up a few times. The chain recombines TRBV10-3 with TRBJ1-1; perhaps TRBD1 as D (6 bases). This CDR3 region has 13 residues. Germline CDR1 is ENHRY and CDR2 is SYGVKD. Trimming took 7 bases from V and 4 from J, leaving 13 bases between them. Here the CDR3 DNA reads TGTGCCATCACGGACAGTTCCGGCACTGAAGCTTTCTTT. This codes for CAITDSSGTEAFF.

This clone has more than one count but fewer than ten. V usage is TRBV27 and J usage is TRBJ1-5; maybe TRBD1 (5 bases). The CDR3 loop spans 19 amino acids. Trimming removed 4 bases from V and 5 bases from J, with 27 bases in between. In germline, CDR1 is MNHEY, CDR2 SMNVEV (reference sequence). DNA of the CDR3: TGTGCCAGCAGTTCCCACCAGGGTAATTACCCTAGCGGGGATCAGCCCCAGCATTTT. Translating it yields CASSSHQGNYPSGDQPQHF.

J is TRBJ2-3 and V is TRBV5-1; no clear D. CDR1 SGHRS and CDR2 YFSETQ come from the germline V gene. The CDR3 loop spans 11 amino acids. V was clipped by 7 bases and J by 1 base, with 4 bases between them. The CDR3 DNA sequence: TGCGCCAGCGCTCGCACAGATACGCAGTATTTT. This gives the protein CASARTDTQYF.

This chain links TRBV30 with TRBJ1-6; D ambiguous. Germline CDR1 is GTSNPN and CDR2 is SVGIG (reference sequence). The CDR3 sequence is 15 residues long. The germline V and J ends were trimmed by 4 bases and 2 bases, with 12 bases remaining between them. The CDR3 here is CAWKKGRPYNSPLHF. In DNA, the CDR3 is TGTGCCTGGAAAAAAGGGCGGCCCTATAATTCACCCCTCCACTTT.

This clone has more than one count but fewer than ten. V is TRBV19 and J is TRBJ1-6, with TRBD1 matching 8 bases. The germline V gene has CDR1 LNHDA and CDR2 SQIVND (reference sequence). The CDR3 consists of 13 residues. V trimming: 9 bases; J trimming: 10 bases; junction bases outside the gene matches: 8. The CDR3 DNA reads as TGTGCCAGCTCCGGACAGGGCTGGTCACCCCTCCACTTT. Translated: CASSGQGWSPLHF.

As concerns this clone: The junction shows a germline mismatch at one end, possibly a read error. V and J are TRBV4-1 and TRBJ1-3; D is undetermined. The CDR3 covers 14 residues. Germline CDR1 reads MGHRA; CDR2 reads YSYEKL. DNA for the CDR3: TGCGCCAGCAGCGAAGACATCTCTGGAAACACCATATATTTT. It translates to CASSEDISGNTIYF.

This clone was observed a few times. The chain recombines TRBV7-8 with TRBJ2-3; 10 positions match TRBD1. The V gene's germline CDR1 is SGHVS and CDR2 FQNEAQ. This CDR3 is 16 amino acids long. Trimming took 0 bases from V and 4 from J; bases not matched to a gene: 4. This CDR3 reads CASSLARTGGADTQYF. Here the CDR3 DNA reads TGTGCCAGCAGCTTAGCAAGGACAGGGGGGGCAGATACGCAGTATTTT.

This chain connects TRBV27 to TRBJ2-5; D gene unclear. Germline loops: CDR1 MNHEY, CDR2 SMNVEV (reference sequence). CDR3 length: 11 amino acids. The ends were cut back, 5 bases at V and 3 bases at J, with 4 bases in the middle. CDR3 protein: CASSHKETQYF. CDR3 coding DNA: TGTGCCAGCAGTCACAAAGAGACCCAGTACTTC.

DNA of the CDR3: TGTGCCAGCAGTCCGGGACTAGTCTTCCGGGAGCAGTACTTC. Translating it yields CASSPGLVFREQYF. The chain couples TRBV9 to TRBJ2-7, with 8 bases aligning to TRBD2. The CDR3 has 14 residues. J was trimmed by 7 bases and V by 5 bases; bases with no gene match: 11. Germline V gives CDR1 SGDLS, CDR2 YYNGEE.

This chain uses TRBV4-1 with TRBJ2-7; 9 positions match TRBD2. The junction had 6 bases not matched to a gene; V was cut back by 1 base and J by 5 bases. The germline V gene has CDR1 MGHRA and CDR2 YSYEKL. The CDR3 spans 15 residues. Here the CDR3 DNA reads TGCGCCAGCAGCCAAGTTGGTAGCGGGGGCGACGAGCAGTACTTC. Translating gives CASSQVGSGGDEQYF.

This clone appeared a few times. CDR3 region: CASSQRGPNTGELFF. The CDR3 nucleotides are TGTGCCAGCAGCCAGCGGGGGCCGAACACCGGGGAGCTGTTTTTT. J is TRBJ2-2 and V is TRBV14; possibly TRBD2 for D (7 bases). This CDR3 has 15 residues. Trimming pared 3 bases from V and 0 bases from J, leaving 8 bases between. Germline V gene lookup returns CDR1 SGHDN and CDR2 FVKESK.

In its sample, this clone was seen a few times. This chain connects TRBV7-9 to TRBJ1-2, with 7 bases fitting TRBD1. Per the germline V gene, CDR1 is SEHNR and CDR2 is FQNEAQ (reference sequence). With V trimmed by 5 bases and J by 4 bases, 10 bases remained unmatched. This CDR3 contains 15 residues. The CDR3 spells CASSRDSFRSYGYTF. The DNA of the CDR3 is TGTGCCAGCAGCAGGGACAGTTTCCGCAGCTATGGCTACACCTTC. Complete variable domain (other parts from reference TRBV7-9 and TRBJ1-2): DTGVSQNPRHKITKRGQNVTFRCDPISEHNRLYWYRQTLGQGPEFLTYFQNEAQLEKSRLLSDRFSAERPKGSFSTLEIQRTEQGDSAMYLCASSRDSFRSYGYTFGSGTRLTVV.

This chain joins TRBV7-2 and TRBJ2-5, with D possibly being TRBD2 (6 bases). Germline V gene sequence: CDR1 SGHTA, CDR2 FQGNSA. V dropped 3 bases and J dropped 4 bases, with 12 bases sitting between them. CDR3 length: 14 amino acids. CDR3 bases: TGTGCCAGCAGCTTCGGCCCGGAGGGAGAGACCCAGTACTTC. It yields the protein CASSFGPEGETQYF.

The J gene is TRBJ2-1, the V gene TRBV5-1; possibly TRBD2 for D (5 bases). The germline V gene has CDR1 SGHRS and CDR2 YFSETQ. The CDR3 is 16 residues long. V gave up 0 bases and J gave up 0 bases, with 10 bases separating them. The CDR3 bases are TGCGCCAGCAGCTTGGGGGAGCGGAGCTCCTACAATGAGCAGTTCTTC. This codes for CASSLGERSSYNEQFF.

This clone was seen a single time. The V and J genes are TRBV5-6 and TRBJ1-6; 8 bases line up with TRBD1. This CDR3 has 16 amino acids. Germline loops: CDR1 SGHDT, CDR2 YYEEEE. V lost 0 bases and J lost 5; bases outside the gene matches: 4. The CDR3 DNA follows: TGTGCCAGCAGCTTGGAAGCGACAGGGGATAATTCACCCCTCCACTTT. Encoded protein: CASSLEATGDNSPLHF.

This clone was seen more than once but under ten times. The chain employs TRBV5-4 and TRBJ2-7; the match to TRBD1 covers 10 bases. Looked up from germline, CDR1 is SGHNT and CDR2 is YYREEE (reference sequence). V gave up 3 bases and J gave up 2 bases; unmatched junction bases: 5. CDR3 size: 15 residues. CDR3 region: CASSSTGTGAYEQYF. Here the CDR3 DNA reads TGTGCCAGCAGCTCTACCGGGACAGGGGCCTACGAGCAGTACTTC.